The sequence of this TCR beta chain was determined in a study of control samples from healthy donors and cancer patients. TCRdb's copy holds only in-frame clones and misses some; the assay was immunoSEQ multiplex PCR. This sample carries fewer than 60,000 clones, 95% of them seen once, and the ten largest clones take approximately 2.4%. CDR1 is LNHDA and CDR2 is SQIVND in the germline V gene (reference sequence). Trimming shortened V by 5 bases and J by 9 bases, and 20 bases separated the two germline ends. This CDR3 contains 15 residues. This receptor was obtained from a man younger than 45 in good health. The sequenced sample consisted of blood. The V gene is TRBV19, the J gene TRBJ2-1, with D uncertain. The CDR3: CASSPSGLGSGEQFF. CDR3 bases: TGTGCCAGTAGTCCCTCCGGCCTAGGGTCGGGTGAGCAGTTCTTC.